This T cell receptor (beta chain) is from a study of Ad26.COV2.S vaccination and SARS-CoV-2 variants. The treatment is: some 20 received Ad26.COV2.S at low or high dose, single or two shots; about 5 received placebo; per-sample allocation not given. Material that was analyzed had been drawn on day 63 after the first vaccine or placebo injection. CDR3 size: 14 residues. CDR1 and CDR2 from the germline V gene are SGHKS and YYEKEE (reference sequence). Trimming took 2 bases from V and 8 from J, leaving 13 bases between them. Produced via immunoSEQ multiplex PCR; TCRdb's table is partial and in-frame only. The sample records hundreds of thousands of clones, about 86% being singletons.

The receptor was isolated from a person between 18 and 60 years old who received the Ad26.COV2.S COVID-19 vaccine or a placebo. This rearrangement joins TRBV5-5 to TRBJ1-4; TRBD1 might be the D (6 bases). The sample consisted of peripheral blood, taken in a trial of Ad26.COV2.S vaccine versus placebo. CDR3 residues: CASSFTGKGEKLFF. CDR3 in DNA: TGTGCCAGCAGCTTCACAGGGAAGGGCGAAAAACTGTTTTTT. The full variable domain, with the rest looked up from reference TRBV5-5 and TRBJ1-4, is DAGVTQSPTHLIKTRGQQVTLRCSPISGHKSVSWYQQVLGQGPQFIFQYYEKEERGRGNFPDRFSARQFPNYSSELNVNALLLGDSALYLCASSFTGKGEKLFFGSGTQLSVL.